Reported below is one T cell receptor beta chain. This clonotype was seen only once. The antigen this receptor binds is unknown. No per-base quality is available; no much larger clone lies one base away. Resting on one read, the evidence is weak. RNA was extracted using the RNeasy kit, and roughly 0.45 to 1 microgram was reverse transcribed with random hexamers. The immunoSEQ multiplex PCR assay, which covers 54 Vbeta and 13 Jbeta segments, was used to amplify TCR beta CDR3 regions. To correct PCR amplification bias, a synthetic template baseline was used for both primer optimization and computational correction. Per the original workflow: Only productive sequences were kept, with reads annotated to V, D and J genes according to IMGT and analyzed in immunoSEQ Analyzer. To calculate clonality, Shannon entropy was normalized by log2 of the number of productive unique sequences and then subtracted from one. For each patient and control, public and private clones were evaluated within the 100 most prevalent clones. A clone was defined as Susac-specific if it was absent from the healthy and MS cohorts, from some 1,100 published viral clones and from other ImmuneACCESS disease sequences. TCRdb reprocessing: public reads trimmed at Q25 with fastp, clones called with MiXCR, in-frame beta chains kept. Each record represents a unique CDR3 protein, reported with the most common genes and DNA among its rows. In this record, the V and J calls reflect TCRdb's handling and not the investigators' own analysis. Here the sample has nearly 25,000 distinct CDR3 sequences; just over 90% occur a single time. The leading ten clones occupy approximately 0.63% of the sample.

Peripheral blood CD8+ and CD4+ T cells from healthy donors, Susac syndrome patients and multiple sclerosis patients were profiled by high-throughput TCR beta sequencing. Recently defined diagnostic criteria for definite or probable disease were met by the Susac syndrome patients. Bulk CD8+ and CD4+ T cells were purified magnetically by negative isolation, whereas CD8+ TEMRA cells were enriched by FACS. Blood was collected in EDTA tubes and processed within 24 hours, with PBMCs isolated through density gradient centrifugation. PBMCs intended for TCR sequencing were cryopreserved in liquid nitrogen and thawed later in a water bath at 37 degrees C. A purity of at least 90% was achieved for sorted or isolated CD4+, CD8+ and CD8+ TEMRA cells. These data originate in a study of CD8 T cells in Susac syndrome (dated by TCRdb to between 2018 and 2021). General notes on the study: Of the Susac syndrome patients who were sequenced, six had clinically active disease and fewer than ten were in clinical remission. The study compared CD8+ T cell repertoire clonality among approximately twelve healthy donors, around 14 Susac syndrome patients and about 16 multiple sclerosis patients. Whether CD8+ T cell activation and differentiation in Susac syndrome was antigen driven was tested using repertoire sequencing. Susac syndrome patients were therapy-naive, on corticosteroids (some also receiving IVIg), or on IVIg alone at blood withdrawal. Study-wide conclusions, independent of this receptor: The number of individuals in the TCR sequencing and HLA analysis was acknowledged as relatively small. Susac syndrome CD8+ repertoires showed clonal expansion, highest in CD8+ TEMRA cells and greater in clinically active than remitting patients. Looking at Susac-specific public clones, the researchers identified roughly 17 in the total CD8+ repertoire and 4 or 5 in the CD8+ TEMRA repertoire.

The sequenced material came from CD8+ T cells from PBMCs. This sequence was found in a human donor with Susac syndrome.

The DNA is TGTGCCAGCAGCCGCCCGCCGGGACAGGTTTACAATGAGCAGTTCTTC. Its translation reads: CASSRPPGQVYNEQFF. The chain is made from TRBV7-2 and TRBJ2-1; the junction holds 8 bases that match TRBD1. The germline V gene yields SGHTA for CDR1 and FQGNSA for CDR2. Germline trimming: 5 bases from V, 4 bases from J; junction bases outside gene matches: 10. CDR3 length: 16 amino acids, cysteine to phenylalanine. Only CDR3 DNA remains: 48 bases, in frame from the first base. This CDR3, with the reference TRBV7-2 and TRBJ2-1 proteins standing in past its ends, gives the full variable domain GAGVSQSPSNKVTEKGKDVELRCDPISGHTALYWYRQSLGQGLEFLIYFQGNSAPDKSGLPSDRFSAERTGGSVSTLTIQRTQQEDSAVYLCASSRPPGQVYNEQFFGPGTRLTVL.